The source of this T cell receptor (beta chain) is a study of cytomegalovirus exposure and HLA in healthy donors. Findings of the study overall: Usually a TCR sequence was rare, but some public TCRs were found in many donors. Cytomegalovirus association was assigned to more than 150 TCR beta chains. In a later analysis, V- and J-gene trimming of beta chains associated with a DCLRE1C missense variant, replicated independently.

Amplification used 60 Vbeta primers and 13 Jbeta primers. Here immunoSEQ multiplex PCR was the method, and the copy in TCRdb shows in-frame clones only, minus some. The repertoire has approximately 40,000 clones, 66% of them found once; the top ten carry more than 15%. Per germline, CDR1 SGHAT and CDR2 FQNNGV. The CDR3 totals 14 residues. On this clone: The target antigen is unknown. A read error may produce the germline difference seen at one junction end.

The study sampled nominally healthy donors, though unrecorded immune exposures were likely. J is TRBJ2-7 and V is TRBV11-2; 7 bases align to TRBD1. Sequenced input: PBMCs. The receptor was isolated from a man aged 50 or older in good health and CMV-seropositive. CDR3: CASTLGGSVGEQYF. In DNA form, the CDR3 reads TGTGCCAGCACCTTAGGGGGCTCGGTCGGAGAGCAGTACTTC. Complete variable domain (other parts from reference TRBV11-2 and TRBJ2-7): EAGVAQSPRYKIIEKRQSVAFWCNPISGHATLYWYQQILGQGPKLLIQFQNNGVVDDSQLPKDRFSAERLKGVDSTLKIQPAKLEDSAVYLCASTLGGSVGEQYFGPGTRLTVT.